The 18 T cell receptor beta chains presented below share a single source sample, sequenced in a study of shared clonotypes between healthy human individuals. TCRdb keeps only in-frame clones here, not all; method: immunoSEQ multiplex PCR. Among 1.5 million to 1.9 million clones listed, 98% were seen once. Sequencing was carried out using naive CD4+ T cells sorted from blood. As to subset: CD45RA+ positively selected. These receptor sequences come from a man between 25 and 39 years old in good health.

The CDR3 sequence is CASSVQGIYQPQHF. The CDR3 nucleotides are TGTGCCAGCAGCGTCCAGGGAATTTACCAGCCCCAGCATTTT. The V gene is TRBV28, the J gene TRBJ1-5; TRBD1 is a possible D gene (5 bases). The CDR3 runs to 14 residues. V was pared by 6 bases and J by 7 bases, with 16 bases between. Germline CDR1 and CDR2: MDHEN and SYDVKM. Supplemented by reference TRBV28 and TRBJ1-5, the full variable domain reads DVKVTQSSRYLVKRTGEKVFLECVQDMDHENMFWYRQDPGLGLRLIYFSYDVKMKEKGDIPEGYSVSREKKERFSLILESASTNQTSMYLCASSVQGIYQPQHFGDGTRLSIL.

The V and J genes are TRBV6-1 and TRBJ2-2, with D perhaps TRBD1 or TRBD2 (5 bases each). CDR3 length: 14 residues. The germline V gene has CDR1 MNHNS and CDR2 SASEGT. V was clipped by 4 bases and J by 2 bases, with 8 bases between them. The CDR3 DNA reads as TGTGCCAGCAGTGCGGGACCAAACACCGGGGAGCTGTTTTTT. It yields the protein CASSAGPNTGELFF.

The CDR3: CANSVSGGNQPQHF. CDR3 in DNA: TGTGCCAACTCAGTGTCAGGCGGCAATCAGCCCCAGCATTTT. The chain is built from TRBV28 and TRBJ1-5; D gene ambiguous. Trimming took off 10 bases at V and 2 bases at J, with 15 bases between the two ends. Germline lookup yields CDR1 MDHEN and CDR2 SYDVKM. The CDR3 runs to 14 residues.

CDR3 DNA: TGTGCCAGCAGCCGTATCCAGGGAGGGAGGGACATTCAGTACTTC. This translates into CASSRIQGGRDIQYF. V is TRBV13 and J is TRBJ2-4, with 7 positions matching TRBD2. J lost 8 bases, V lost 5 bases, and 12 bases had no gene match. Germline assignment: CDR1 PRHDT and CDR2 FYEKMQ (reference sequence). CDR3 length: 15 residues.

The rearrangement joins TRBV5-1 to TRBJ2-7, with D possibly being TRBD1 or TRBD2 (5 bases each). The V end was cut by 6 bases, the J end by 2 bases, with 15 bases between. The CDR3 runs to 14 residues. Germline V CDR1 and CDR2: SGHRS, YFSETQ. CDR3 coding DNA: TGCGCCAGCACCACCATAGAGGGGCCCTACGAGCAGTACTTC. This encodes CASTTIEGPYEQYF.

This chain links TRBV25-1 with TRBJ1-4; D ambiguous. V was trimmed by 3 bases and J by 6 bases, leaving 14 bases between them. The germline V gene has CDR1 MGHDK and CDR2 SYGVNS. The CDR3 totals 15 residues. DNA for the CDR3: TGTGCCAGCAGTGATCGACGAAACTTGGATGAAAAACTGTTTTTT. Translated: CASSDRRNLDEKLFF.

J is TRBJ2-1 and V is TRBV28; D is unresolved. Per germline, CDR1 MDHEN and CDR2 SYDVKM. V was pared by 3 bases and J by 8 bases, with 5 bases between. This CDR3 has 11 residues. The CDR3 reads CASSFGHEQFF. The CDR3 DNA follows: TGTGCCAGCAGTTTTGGGCATGAGCAGTTCTTC. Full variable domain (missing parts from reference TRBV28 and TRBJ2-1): DVKVTQSSRYLVKRTGEKVFLECVQDMDHENMFWYRQDPGLGLRLIYFSYDVKMKEKGDIPEGYSVSREKKERFSLILESASTNQTSMYLCASSFGHEQFFGPGTRLTVL.

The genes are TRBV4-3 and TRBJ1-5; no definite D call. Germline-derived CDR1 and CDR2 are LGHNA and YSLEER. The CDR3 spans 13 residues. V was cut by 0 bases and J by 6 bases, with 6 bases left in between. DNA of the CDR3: TGCGCCAGCAGCCAAGATGTAGGTCAGCCCCAGCATTTT. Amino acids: CASSQDVGQPQHF.

CDR3 DNA: TGTGCCAGCTCACCAAGATTGACGGGAGGGGTCTACGAGCAGTACTTC. The encoded protein is CASSPRLTGGVYEQYF. The chain recombines TRBV18 with TRBJ2-7; 8 bases align to TRBD2. CDR1 is KGHSH and CDR2 is LQKENI in the germline V gene. V was pared by 2 bases and J by 3 bases, with 9 bases of the junction left unmatched. The CDR3 has 16 residues.

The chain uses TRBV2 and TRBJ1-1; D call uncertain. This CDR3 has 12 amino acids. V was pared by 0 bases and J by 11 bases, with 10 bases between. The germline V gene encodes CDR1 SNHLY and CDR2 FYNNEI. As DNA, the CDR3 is TGTGCCAGCAGTGAAGCACGAGGTGGGGCTTTCTTT. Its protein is CASSEARGGAFF.

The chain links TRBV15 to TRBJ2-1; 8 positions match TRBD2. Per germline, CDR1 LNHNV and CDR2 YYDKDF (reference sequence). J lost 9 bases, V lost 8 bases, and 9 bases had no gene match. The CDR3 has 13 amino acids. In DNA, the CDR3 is TGTGCCACCCGTCGGGAGGGCCCTGGTGAGCAGTTCTTC. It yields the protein CATRREGPGEQFF.

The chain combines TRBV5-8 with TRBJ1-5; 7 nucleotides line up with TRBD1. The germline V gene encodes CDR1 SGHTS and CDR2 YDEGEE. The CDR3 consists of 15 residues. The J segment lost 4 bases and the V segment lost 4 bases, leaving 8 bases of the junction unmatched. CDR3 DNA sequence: TGTGCCAGCAGCCTAGACAGGGCAAGGAATCAGCCCCAGCATTTT. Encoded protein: CASSLDRARNQPQHF.

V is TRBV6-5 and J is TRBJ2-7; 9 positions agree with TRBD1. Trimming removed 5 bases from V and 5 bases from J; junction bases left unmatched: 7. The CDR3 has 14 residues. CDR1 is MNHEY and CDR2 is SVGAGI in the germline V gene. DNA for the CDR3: TGTGCCAGCAGTGTTCGACAGGGGGTCCACGAGCAGTACTTC. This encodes CASSVRQGVHEQYF.

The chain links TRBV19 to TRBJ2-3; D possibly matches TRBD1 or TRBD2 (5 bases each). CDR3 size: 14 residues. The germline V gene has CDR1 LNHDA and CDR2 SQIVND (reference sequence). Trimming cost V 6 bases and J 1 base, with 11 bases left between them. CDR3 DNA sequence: TGTGCCAGTAGAGGGTGGGACGGCACAGATACGCAGTATTTT. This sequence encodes CASRGWDGTDTQYF.

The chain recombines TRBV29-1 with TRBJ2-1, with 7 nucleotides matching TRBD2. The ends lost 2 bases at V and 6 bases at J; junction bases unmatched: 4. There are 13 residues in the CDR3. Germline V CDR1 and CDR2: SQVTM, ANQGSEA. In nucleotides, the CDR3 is TGCAGCGTTGAAATTGGGAGGGCCAATGAGCAGTTCTTC. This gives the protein CSVEIGRANEQFF.

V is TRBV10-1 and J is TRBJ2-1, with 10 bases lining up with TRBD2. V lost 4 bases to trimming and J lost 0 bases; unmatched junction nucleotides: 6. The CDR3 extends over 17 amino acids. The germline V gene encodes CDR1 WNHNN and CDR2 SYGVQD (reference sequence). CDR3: CASSGLLAGSSYNEQFF. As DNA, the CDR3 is TGCGCCAGCAGTGGTCTACTAGCGGGGAGCTCCTACAATGAGCAGTTCTTC.

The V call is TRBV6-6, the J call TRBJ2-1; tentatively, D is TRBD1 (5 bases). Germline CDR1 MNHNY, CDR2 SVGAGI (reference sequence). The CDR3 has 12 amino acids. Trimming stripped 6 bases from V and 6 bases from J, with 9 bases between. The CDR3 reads CASRDITNEQFF. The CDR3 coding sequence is TGTGCCAGCAGGGACATAACCAATGAGCAGTTCTTC.

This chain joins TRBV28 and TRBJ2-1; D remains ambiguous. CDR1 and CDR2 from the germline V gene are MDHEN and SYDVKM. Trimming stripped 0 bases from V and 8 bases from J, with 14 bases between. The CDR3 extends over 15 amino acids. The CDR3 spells CASSLWGSLAHEQFF. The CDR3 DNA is TGTGCCAGCAGTTTATGGGGGTCTTTGGCCCATGAGCAGTTCTTC.